This TCR beta chain derives from a study of shared clonotypes between healthy human individuals. It was at deep level that the assay was run. Sequencing used immunoSEQ multiplex PCR; TCRdb keeps in-frame clones, though not all of them. Of more than 1,200,000 clones in the sample, less than 99% were seen once. CD4+ cell separation produced CD45RA+ naive and CD45RA-negative memory subsets. Germline lookup yields CDR1 SEHNR and CDR2 FQNEAQ (reference sequence). With 3 bases removed from V and 1 base from J, the gap between germline ends came to 12 bases. The CDR3 consists of 15 residues. What was sequenced was naive CD4+ T cells sorted from blood. Described subset: CD45RA+ positively selected. The rearrangement uses TRBV7-9 and TRBJ2-5, with a weak D call TRBD1 (6 bases). The origin of this receptor is a man aged 25 to 45 in good health. The CDR3 here is CASSFSRQVQETQYF. The CDR3, as DNA: TGTGCCAGCAGCTTCTCGCGACAGGTCCAAGAGACCCAGTACTTC. The entire variable domain, with the rest obtained from reference TRBV7-9 and TRBJ2-5, is as follows: DTGVSQNPRHKITKRGQNVTFRCDPISEHNRLYWYRQTLGQGPEFLTYFQNEAQLEKSRLLSDRFSAERPKGSFSTLEIQRTEQGDSAMYLCASSFSRQVQETQYFGPGTRLLVL.